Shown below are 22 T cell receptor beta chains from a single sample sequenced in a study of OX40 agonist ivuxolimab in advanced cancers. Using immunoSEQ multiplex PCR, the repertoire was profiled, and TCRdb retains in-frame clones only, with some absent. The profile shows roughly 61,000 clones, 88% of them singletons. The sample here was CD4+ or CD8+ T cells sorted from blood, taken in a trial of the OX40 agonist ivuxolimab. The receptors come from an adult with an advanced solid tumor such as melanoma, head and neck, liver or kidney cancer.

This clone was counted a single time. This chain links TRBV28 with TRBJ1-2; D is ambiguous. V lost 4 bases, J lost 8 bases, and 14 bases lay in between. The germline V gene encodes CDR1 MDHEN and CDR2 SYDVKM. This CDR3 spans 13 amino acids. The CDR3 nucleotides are TGTGCCAGCAGTTCGGGAAGGACGCGGGGCTACACCTTC. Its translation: CASSSGRTRGYTF.

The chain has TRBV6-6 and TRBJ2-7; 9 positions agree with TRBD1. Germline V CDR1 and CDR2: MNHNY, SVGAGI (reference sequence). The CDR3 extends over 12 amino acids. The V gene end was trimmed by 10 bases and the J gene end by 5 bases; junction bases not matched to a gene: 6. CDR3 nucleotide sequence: TGTGCCACCGACAGGGGGAATGACGAGCAGTACTTC. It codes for CATDRGNDEQYF.

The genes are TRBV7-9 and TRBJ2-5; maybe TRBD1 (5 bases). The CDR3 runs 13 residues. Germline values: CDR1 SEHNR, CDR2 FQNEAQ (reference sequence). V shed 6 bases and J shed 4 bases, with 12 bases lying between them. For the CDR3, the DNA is TGTGCCAGCAGACAGGAGATATCAGAGACCCAGTACTTC. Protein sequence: CASRQEISETQYF.

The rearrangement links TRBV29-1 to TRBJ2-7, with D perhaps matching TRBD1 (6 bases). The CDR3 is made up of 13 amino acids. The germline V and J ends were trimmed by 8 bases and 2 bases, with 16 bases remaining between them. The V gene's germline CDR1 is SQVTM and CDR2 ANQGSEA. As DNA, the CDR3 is TGCAGCATCCCTCGGGACAACACCTACGAGCAGTACTTC. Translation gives CSIPRDNTYEQYF.

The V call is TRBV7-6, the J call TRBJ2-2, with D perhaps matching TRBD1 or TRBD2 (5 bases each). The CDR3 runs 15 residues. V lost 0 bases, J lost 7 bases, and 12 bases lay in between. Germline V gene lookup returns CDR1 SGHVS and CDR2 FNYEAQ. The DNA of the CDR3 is TGTGCCAGCAGCTTAGCGCAGGGAGTAGGCGGGGAGCTGTTTTTT. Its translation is CASSLAQGVGGELFF.

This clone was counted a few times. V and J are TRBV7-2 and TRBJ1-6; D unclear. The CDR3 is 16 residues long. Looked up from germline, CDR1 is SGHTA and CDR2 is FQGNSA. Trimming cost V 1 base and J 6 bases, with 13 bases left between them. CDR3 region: CASSLGAGLRNSPLHF. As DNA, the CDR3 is TGTGCCAGCAGCTTAGGGGCGGGTCTGCGTAATTCACCCCTCCACTTT.

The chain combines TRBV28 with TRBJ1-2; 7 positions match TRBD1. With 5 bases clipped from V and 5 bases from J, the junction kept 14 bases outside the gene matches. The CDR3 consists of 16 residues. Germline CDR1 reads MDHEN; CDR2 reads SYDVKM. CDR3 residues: CASSPPDRFIKYGYTF. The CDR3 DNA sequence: TGTGCCAGCAGTCCCCCGGACAGGTTCATTAAGTATGGCTACACCTTC.

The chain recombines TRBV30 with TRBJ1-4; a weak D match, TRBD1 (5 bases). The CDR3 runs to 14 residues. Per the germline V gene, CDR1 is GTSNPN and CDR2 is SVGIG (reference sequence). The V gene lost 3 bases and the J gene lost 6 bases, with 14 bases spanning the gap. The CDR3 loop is CAWSSGQGYEKLFF. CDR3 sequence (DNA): TGTGCCTGGAGCTCAGGGCAGGGTTATGAAAAACTGTTTTTT.

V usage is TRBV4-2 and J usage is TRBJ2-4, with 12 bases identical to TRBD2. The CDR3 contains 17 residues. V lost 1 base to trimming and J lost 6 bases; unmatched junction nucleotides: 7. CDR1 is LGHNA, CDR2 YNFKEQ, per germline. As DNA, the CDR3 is TGTGCCAGCAGCCAAGTATTTCTAGCGGGAGGGGGAAACATTCAGTACTTC. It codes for CASSQVFLAGGGNIQYF.

DNA of the CDR3: TGTGCCAGCAGCGCAGGACTTGGGGAGCAGTTCTTC. Translation: CASSAGLGEQFF. V and J are TRBV9 and TRBJ2-1, with D maybe TRBD2 (5 bases). Between the trimmed V and J ends, which lost 3 bases and 10 bases, there was a span of 11 bases. From germline, CDR1 is SGDLS and CDR2 YYNGEE. CDR3 length: 12 residues. Using reference TRBV9 and TRBJ2-1 for the parts outside the CDR3, the full variable domain is DSGVTQTPKHLITATGQRVTLRCSPRSGDLSVYWYQQSLDQGLQFLIQYYNGEERAKGNILERFSAQQFPDLHSELNLSSLELGDSALYFCASSAGLGEQFFGPGTRLTVL.

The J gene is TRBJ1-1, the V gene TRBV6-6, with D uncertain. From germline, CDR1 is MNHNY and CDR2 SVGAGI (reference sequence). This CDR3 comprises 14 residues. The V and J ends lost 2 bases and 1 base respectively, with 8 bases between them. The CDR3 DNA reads TGTGCCAGCAGTTACGGGAGGCGGAACACTGAAGCTTTCTTT. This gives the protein CASSYGRRNTEAFF.

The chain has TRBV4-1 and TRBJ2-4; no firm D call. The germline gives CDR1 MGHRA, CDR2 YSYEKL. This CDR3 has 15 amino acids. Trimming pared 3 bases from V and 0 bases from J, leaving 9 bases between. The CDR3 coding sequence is TGCGCCAGCAGCCAGGTCTATATAGCCAAAAACATTCAGTACTTC. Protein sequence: CASSQVYIAKNIQYF.

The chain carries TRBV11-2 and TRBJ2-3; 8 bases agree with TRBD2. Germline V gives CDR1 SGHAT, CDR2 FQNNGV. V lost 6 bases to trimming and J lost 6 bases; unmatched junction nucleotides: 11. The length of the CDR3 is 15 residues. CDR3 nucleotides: TGTGCCAGCAGTTTCAGCGGGAGTTCGGAGGATACGCAGTATTTT. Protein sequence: CASSFSGSSEDTQYF.

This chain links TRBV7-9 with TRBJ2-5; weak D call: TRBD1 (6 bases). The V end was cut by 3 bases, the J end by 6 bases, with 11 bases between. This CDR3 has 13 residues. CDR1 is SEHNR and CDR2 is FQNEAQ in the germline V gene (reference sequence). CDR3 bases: TGTGCCAGCAGCTTGGCAGGGGTCAAGACCCAGTACTTC. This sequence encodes CASSLAGVKTQYF.

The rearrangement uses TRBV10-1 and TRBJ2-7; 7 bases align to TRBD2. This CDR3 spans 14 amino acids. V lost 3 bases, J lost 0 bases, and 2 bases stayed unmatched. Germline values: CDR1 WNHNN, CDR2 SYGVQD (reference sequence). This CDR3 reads CASSEAGSSYEQYF. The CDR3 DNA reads TGCGCCAGCAGTGAAGCGGGGAGCTCCTACGAGCAGTACTTC.

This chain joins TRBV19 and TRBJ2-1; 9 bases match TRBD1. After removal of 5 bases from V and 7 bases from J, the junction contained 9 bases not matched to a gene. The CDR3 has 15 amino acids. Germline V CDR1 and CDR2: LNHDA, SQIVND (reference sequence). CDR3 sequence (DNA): TGTGCCAGTAGTCCCTCTGGGACAGGGAGGAATGAGCAGTTCTTC. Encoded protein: CASSPSGTGRNEQFF. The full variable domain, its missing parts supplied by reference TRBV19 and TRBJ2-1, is DGGITQSPKYLFRKEGQNVTLSCEQNLNHDAMYWYRQDPGQGLRLIYYSQIVNDFQKGDIAEGYSVSREKKESFPLTVTSAQKNPTAFYLCASSPSGTGRNEQFFGPGTRLTVL.

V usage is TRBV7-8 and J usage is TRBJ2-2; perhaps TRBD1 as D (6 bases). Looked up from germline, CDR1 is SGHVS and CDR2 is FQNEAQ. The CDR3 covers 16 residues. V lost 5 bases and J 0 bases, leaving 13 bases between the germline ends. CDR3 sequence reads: CASSIQGYANTGELFF. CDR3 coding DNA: TGTGCCAGCAGCATACAGGGCTACGCGAACACCGGGGAGCTGTTTTTT.

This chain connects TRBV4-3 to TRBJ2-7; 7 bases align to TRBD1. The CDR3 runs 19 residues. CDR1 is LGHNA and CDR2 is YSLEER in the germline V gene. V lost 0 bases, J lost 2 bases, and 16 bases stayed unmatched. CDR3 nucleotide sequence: TGCGCCAGCAGCCAAGATTTCGCGAAAGGGGGCGAGTTTACCTACGAGCAGTACTTC. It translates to CASSQDFAKGGEFTYEQYF.

In nucleotides, the CDR3 is TGTGCCAGCAGTTTACCGGGACATGTCTACTTC. Amino acid sequence: CASSLPGHVYF. V and J are TRBV6-5 and TRBJ2-7, with D tentatively TRBD1 (6 bases). CDR1 and CDR2 from the germline V gene are MNHEY and SVGAGI. The CDR3 spans 11 residues. Between the trimmed V and J ends, which lost 4 bases and 13 bases, there was a span of 14 bases.

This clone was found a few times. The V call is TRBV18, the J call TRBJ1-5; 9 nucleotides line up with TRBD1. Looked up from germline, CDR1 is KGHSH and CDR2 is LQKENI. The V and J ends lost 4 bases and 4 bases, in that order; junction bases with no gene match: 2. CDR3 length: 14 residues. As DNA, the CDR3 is TGTGCCAGCTCACGGGGACAGGGAAATCAGCCCCAGCATTTT. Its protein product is CASSRGQGNQPQHF.

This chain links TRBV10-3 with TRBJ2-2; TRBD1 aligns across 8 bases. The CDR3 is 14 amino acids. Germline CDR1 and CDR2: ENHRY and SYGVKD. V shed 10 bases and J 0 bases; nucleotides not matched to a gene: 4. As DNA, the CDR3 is TGTGCCACGACAGGGGTCTCGAACACCGGGGAGCTGTTTTTT. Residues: CATTGVSNTGELFF.

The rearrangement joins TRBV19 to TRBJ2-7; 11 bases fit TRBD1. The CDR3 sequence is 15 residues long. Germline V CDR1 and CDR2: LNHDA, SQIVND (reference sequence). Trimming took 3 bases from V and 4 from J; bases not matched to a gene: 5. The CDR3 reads CASSITGTGGYEQYF. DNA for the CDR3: TGTGCCAGTAGTATCACCGGGACAGGGGGGTACGAGCAGTACTTC.